These T cell receptor beta chains were read from a single sample in a study of blood T cell repertoires in COVID-19. The repertoire was sequenced with immunoSEQ multiplex PCR; TCRdb's copy has only in-frame clones and lacks some. The sample consists of over 85,000 clones, 80% to 95% of them appearing once. The specimen was peripheral blood. These receptors all stem from a woman in her forties or fifties with COVID-19, enrolled during active disease. CDR3s include the opening cysteine and the closing phenylalanine or tryptophan. The D gene is left open where the match is weak. A clone size is listed for some rows: how often the clone was seen (once, few, many), or a class if it is expanded.

.	TRBV27	.	TRBJ1-2	CASSFLAGPRGSYGYTF	TGTGCCAGCAGTTTTTTGGCGGGACCTCGTGGATCTTATGGCTACACCTTC
.	TRBV3-1/TRBV3-2	TRBD2	TRBJ2-1	CASSHGGSYNEQFF	TGTGCCAGCAGCCACGGGGGGTCCTACAATGAGCAGTTCTTC
.	TRBV19	TRBD1	TRBJ1-2	CASSRTGGDSYGYTF	TGTGCCAGTAGTCGGACAGGGGGAGATTCTTACGGCTACACCTTC
.	TRBV2	TRBD2	TRBJ2-3	CASSDSGGEADTQYF	TGTGCCAGCAGTGACAGCGGGGGGGAGGCAGATACGCAGTATTTT
.	TRBV3-1/TRBV3-2	.	TRBJ1-2	CASSQALTGDYGYTF	TGTGCCAGCAGCCAAGCCCTGACAGGAGACTATGGCTACACCTTC
few	TRBV11-2	TRBD2	TRBJ2-5	CASSLGQRGDQETQYF	TGTGCCAGCAGCTTAGGACAGCGGGGGGATCAAGAGACCCAGTACTTC
once	TRBV19	TRBD1	TRBJ2-7	CASSIRGSSYEQYF	TGTGCCAGTAGTATCAGGGGGTCCTCCTACGAGCAGTACTTC
once	TRBV30	TRBD1	TRBJ1-5	CAWRPTGGLGQPQHF	TGTGCCTGGAGACCGACAGGGGGCCTTGGGCAGCCCCAGCATTTT
.	TRBV7-3	.	TRBJ1-6	CASSLVAGPNSPLHF	TGTGCCAGCAGCTTGGTCGCGGGCCCCAATTCACCCCTCCACTTT
.	TRBV30	.	TRBJ2-4	CAWSEARGSRSKNIQYF	TGTGCCTGGAGTGAGGCTCGTGGTAGCCGTTCCAAAAACATTCAGTACTTC
.	TRBV2	.	TRBJ1-2	CASSEEVRNYGYTF	TGTGCCAGCAGTGAAGAGGTGAGGAACTATGGCTACACCTTC
once	TRBV18	TRBD1	TRBJ1-3	CASSQGTGTSSGNTIYF	TGTGCCAGCTCACAGGGGACAGGTACCTCCTCTGGAAACACCATATATTTT
.	TRBV5-5	TRBD1	TRBJ1-1	CASRSAQGAHTEAFF	TGTGCCAGCAGATCTGCACAGGGGGCCCACACTGAAGCTTTCTTT
once	TRBV6-2/TRBV6-3	.	TRBJ2-7	CASSYGLSYEQYF	TGTGCCAGCAGTTACGGCCTTTCCTACGAGCAGTACTTC
once	TRBV9	.	TRBJ2-3	CASSVGAPDTQYF	TGTGCCAGCAGCGTAGGGGCGCCAGATACGCAGTATTTT
.	TRBV7-6	TRBD1	TRBJ2-7	CASSLGPGQGANEQYF	TGTGCCAGCAGCCTAGGACCGGGACAGGGGGCCAACGAGCAGTACTTC
.	TRBV6-5	.	TRBJ1-6	CASSYNSVNNSPLHF	TGTGCCAGCAGTTACAACAGTGTAAATAATTCACCCCTCCACTTT
.	TRBV10-2	.	TRBJ2-7	CASSESYEQYF	TGCGCCAGCAGTGAATCGTACGAGCAGTACTTC
.	TRBV7-8	.	TRBJ1-2	CASSLDPHRGPAGGYTF	TGTGCCAGCAGCTTAGATCCCCACCGAGGCCCCGCGGGGGGCTACACCTTC
.	TRBV30	.	TRBJ1-1	CAWLANTEAFF	TGTGCCTGGTTGGCGAACACTGAAGCTTTCTTT
.	TRBV2	.	TRBJ1-5	CASSDGGSRQPQHF	TGTGCCAGCAGTGATGGAGGGTCTAGGCAGCCCCAGCATTTT
.	TRBV24-1	.	TRBJ1-2	CATSGVGGSGGYTF	TGTGCCACCAGTGGGGTCGGGGGATCGGGTGGCTACACCTTC
.	TRBV5-1	.	TRBJ2-2	CASSSSGHLTGELFF	TGCGCCAGCAGCTCCTCGGGACACCTGACCGGGGAGCTGTTTTTT
.	TRBV4-1	TRBD1	TRBJ2-5	CASSLGQEETQYF	TGCGCCAGCAGCTTAGGACAGGAAGAGACCCAGTACTTC
.	TRBV28	.	TRBJ1-1	CASSLTQALNTEAFF	TGTGCCAGCAGTTTAACTCAGGCTCTGAACACTGAAGCTTTCTTT
.	TRBV12-3/TRBV12-4	.	TRBJ1-2	CASSPDRYGYTF	TGTGCCAGCAGCCCCGACAGATATGGCTACACCTTC
.	TRBV28	.	TRBJ1-5	CASSLIGGNQPQHF	TGTGCCAGCAGTTTGATAGGGGGAAATCAGCCCCAGCATTTT
.	TRBV6-5	TRBD1	TRBJ1-6	CASSKFDRVDSPLHF	TGTGCCAGCAGCAAATTTGACAGGGTTGATTCACCCCTCCACTTT
.	TRBV27	.	TRBJ1-5	CASSLTGNQPQHF	TGTGCCAGCAGCCTGACAGGCAATCAGCCCCAGCATTTT
.	TRBV10-1	TRBD1	TRBJ2-4	CASSESRLGTGINIQYF	TGCGCCAGCAGTGAGTCGAGGTTGGGGACAGGGATAAACATTCAGTACTTC
.	TRBV12-3/TRBV12-4	TRBD2	TRBJ2-3	CASSRTRSDTQYF	TGTGCCAGCAGCCGGACTAGATCAGATACGCAGTATTTT
.	TRBV18	.	TRBJ1-2	CASSLGAGKNYGYTF	TGTGCCAGCTCCCTCGGTGCCGGGAAGAACTATGGCTACACCTTC
.	TRBV2	TRBD2	TRBJ2-3	CASSGHEPGLAGGPSTDTQYF	TGTGCCAGCAGTGGACACGAGCCGGGACTAGCGGGGGGCCCGAGCACAGATACGCAGTATTTT
few	TRBV13	TRBD1	TRBJ2-6	CASSLIGQGALGANVLTF	TGTGCCAGCAGCTTAATCGGGCAGGGGGCGTTAGGGGCCAACGTCCTGACTTTC
.	TRBV15	TRBD1	TRBJ2-7	CATSPTGGGTYEQYF	TGTGCCACCAGCCCGACAGGGGGGGGGACCTACGAGCAGTACTTC
.	TRBV21-1	.	TRBJ1-2	CASRQVDDYGYTF	TGTGCCAGCCGACAGGTAGATGACTATGGCTACACCTTC
few	TRBV24-1	TRBD1	TRBJ2-2	CATSRGLIDTGELFF	TGTGCCACCAGTAGGGGGCTTATCGACACCGGGGAGCTGTTTTTT
.	TRBV5-1	.	TRBJ1-3	CASTGTQNTIYF	TGCGCCAGCACCGGGACACAAAACACCATATATTTT
.	TRBV15	.	TRBJ1-6	CATSVQGGLNSPLHF	TGTGCCACCAGCGTTCAGGGAGGATTGAATTCACCCCTCCACTTT
.	TRBV2	TRBD1	TRBJ1-2	CASTLDRGTSYGYTF	TGTGCCAGCACCTTGGACAGGGGAACGAGCTATGGCTACACCTTC
.	TRBV3-1/TRBV3-2	.	TRBJ1-1	CASSPYRENTEAFF	TGTGCCAGCAGCCCATACCGAGAGAACACTGAAGCTTTCTTT
.	TRBV7-2	TRBD2	TRBJ2-3	CASSTLAGEPGDTQYF	TGTGCCAGCAGCACACTAGCGGGGGAACCAGGAGATACGCAGTATTTT
.	TRBV29-1	.	TRBJ1-2	CSVEDQGSGYTF	TGCAGCGTTGAAGATCAGGGTTCGGGCTACACCTTC
once	TRBV18	.	TRBJ1-1	CASSDRKRTEAFF	TGTGCCAGCTCAGACCGGAAGCGGACTGAAGCTTTCTTT
.	TRBV7-9	.	TRBJ1-1	CASSFSNTEAFF	TGTGCCAGCAGCTTTTCTAACACTGAAGCTTTCTTT
.	TRBV28	TRBD1	TRBJ1-2	CASSAQGDGYTF	TGTGCCAGCAGTGCTCAGGGGGATGGCTACACCTTC
.	TRBV21-1	.	TRBJ1-1	CASRYNSGLQNTEAFF	TGTGCCAGCAGGTATAACTCGGGACTGCAGAACACTGAAGCTTTCTTT
.	TRBV6-4	.	TRBJ1-6	CASSEMGAVNSPLHF	TGTGCCAGCAGTGAGATGGGGGCGGTGAATTCACCCCTCCACTTT
.	TRBV3-1/TRBV3-2	.	TRBJ2-5	CASSQTWGHETQYF	TGTGCCAGCAGCCAAACATGGGGGCACGAGACCCAGTACTTC